These 5 T cell receptor beta chains share one sample of origin, sequenced in a study of T cells of healthy individuals. TCRdb passed the 5' RACE reads through MiXCR, listing each CDR3 protein once. The sample shows around 63,000 distinct CDR3 sequences, around 15% of them seen only once. The receptors were gathered from a human donor in good health.

The chain carries TRBV7-2 and TRBJ2-3; TRBD1 or TRBD2 may be the D gene (5 bases each). Germline V gene data show CDR1 as SGHTA and CDR2 as FQGNSA. Trimming stripped 1 base from V and 2 bases from J, with 10 bases between. CDR3 length: 15 residues. This CDR3 reads CASSLVGALTDTQYF. CDR3 nucleotides: TGTGCCAGCAGCTTAGTCGGGGCTCTCACAGATACGCAGTATTTT.

The V call is TRBV12-3 or TRBV12-4, the J call TRBJ2-1; D gene ambiguous. V shed 1 base and J shed 3 bases, with 7 bases lying between them. This CDR3 has 14 residues. The CDR3 is CASSLDANYNEQFF. The CDR3 nucleotides read TGTGCCAGCAGTTTAGATGCGAACTACAATGAGCAGTTCTTC.

This clonotype came up many times. The chain has TRBV19 and TRBJ2-7; TRBD1 is a possible D gene (6 bases). V was clipped by 1 base and J by 7 bases, with 11 bases between them. The V gene's germline CDR1 is LNHDA and CDR2 SQIVND (reference sequence). The CDR3 sequence is 13 residues long. The chain's CDR3 is CASSIGDIGEQYF. The CDR3 DNA sequence: TGTGCCAGTAGTATAGGGGACATCGGTGAGCAGTACTTC.

The chain combines TRBV24-1 with TRBJ2-6, with no clear D. CDR1 and CDR2 (germline): KGHDR, SFDVKD. Trimming removed 5 bases from V and 3 bases from J, with 13 bases in between. The CDR3 totals 16 residues. The CDR3 DNA is TGTGCCACCAGTGGACGGCCTCGTGGTGGGGCCAACGTCCTGACTTTC. Residues: CATSGRPRGGANVLTF.

This clonotype was detected ten times or more. The chain has TRBV6-2 or TRBV6-3 and TRBJ1-1; perhaps TRBD1 as D (6 bases). CDR1 and CDR2 (germline): MNHEY, SVGEGT. The CDR3 is 13 amino acids. Trimming left V 2 bases short and J 3 bases short, with 7 bases between. CDR3 bases: TGTGCCAGCAGTTACAGGGGGGACACTGAAGCTTTCTTT. Translating gives CASSYRGDTEAFF.